Described below is a single TCR beta chain sequence and its context. The data derive from a study of T cell changes during pregnancy in multiple sclerosis. CDR3 length: 14 amino acids. The ends were cut back, 2 bases at V and 5 bases at J, with 12 bases in the middle. CDR1 is SGHTA, CDR2 FQGNSA, per germline. Data came from immunoSEQ multiplex PCR; TCRdb stores just in-frame clones and leaves some out. The sample comprises roughly 58,000 clones, about 90% of which are singletons, and 0.15% to 0.2% rests with the top ten. This sample comprised CD4+ T cells from peripheral blood mononuclear cells, obtained after pregnancy. The clonotype originates from a female donor in good health, enrolled as a control in a pregnancy study. The chain has TRBV7-2 and TRBJ1-2, with D perhaps matching TRBD1 (6 bases). As DNA, the CDR3 is TGTGCCAGCAGCTTATACGGACAGACTTATGGCTACACCTTC. Translating gives CASSLYGQTYGYTF. Full variable domain (missing parts from reference TRBV7-2 and TRBJ1-2): GAGVSQSPSNKVTEKGKDVELRCDPISGHTALYWYRQSLGQGLEFLIYFQGNSAPDKSGLPSDRFSAERTGGSVSTLTIQRTQQEDSAVYLCASSLYGQTYGYTFGSGTRLTVV.